These 28 T cell receptor beta chains came from one sample sequenced in a study of shared clonotypes between healthy human individuals. Sequencing used immunoSEQ multiplex PCR; TCRdb keeps in-frame clones, though not all of them. Here the sample spans fewer than 550,000 clones, over 75% being singletons. The specimen sequenced was PBMCs. These receptors were taken from a woman aged 35 to 49 in good health. Some clones in this sample may be carry-over from other donors' samples.

V gene TRBV7-8 combines with J gene TRBJ1-5; D uncertain. V was shortened by 1 base and J by 1 base, with 2 bases between the two germline ends. This CDR3 has 13 residues. Germline values: CDR1 SGHVS, CDR2 FQNEAQ. DNA for the CDR3: TGTGCCAGCAGCTTAGACAGCAATCAGCCCCAGCATTTT. Protein sequence: CASSLDSNQPQHF.

This clone was seen only a few times. The same CDR3 arises from other DNA sequences in this sample as well. CDR3 DNA: TGTGCCAGCAGCTTAGGACCCCACGAGCAGTACTTC. Its translation is CASSLGPHEQYF. V and J are TRBV7-9 and TRBJ2-7, with D hard to call. Between the trimmed V and J ends, which lost 1 base and 5 bases, there was a span of 6 bases. Germline values: CDR1 SEHNR, CDR2 FQNEAQ (reference sequence). The CDR3 runs 12 residues.

The gene calls are TRBV6-5 and TRBJ2-6; 7 bases are a match to TRBD1. The J segment lost 13 bases and the V segment lost 0 bases, leaving 9 bases of the junction unmatched. The CDR3 is made up of 15 amino acids. The germline V gene has CDR1 MNHEY and CDR2 SVGAGI. CDR3 nucleotides: TGTGCCAGCAGTTACTCACTTGCGGACAGGATAGTCCTGACTTTC. It is translated as CASSYSLADRIVLTF.

The chain carries TRBV27 and TRBJ2-3; 9 bases match TRBD1. J gave up 3 bases and V 6 bases, and 4 bases lay outside the gene matches. The CDR3 covers 14 residues. From germline, CDR1 is MNHEY and CDR2 SMNVEV (reference sequence). The CDR3 DNA reads TGTGCCAGCAGGAGGGACAGGGCAACAGATACGCAGTATTTT. Translating gives CASRRDRATDTQYF.

The CDR3 is CASSESLGGSQADTQYF. CDR3 nucleotide sequence: TGTGCCAGCAGTGAAAGTCTGGGCGGGAGCCAGGCAGATACGCAGTATTTT. The chain joins TRBV25-1 to TRBJ2-3, with TRBD2 identical over 7 bases. The CDR3 consists of 17 residues. CDR1 MGHDK and CDR2 SYGVNS come from the germline V gene. The trim removed 2 bases at V and 4 bases at J, leaving 12 bases unmatched.

This clone occurred a few times. The chain employs TRBV7-9 and TRBJ2-7, with D tentatively TRBD1 (5 bases). Trimming left V 5 bases short and J 5 bases short, with 10 bases between. The length of the CDR3 is 12 residues. Per germline, CDR1 SEHNR and CDR2 FQNEAQ (reference sequence). Here the CDR3 reads CASSGRQNEQYF. The CDR3 nucleotides read TGTGCCAGCAGCGGCCGACAGAACGAGCAGTACTTC.

This chain uses TRBV6-5 with TRBJ2-1; 10 bases are a match to TRBD1. The CDR3 runs 15 residues. CDR1 MNHEY and CDR2 SVGAGI come from the germline V gene. The V and J ends lost 5 bases and 9 bases, in that order; junction bases with no gene match: 10. The CDR3 here is CASSTDRGLLSEQFF. As DNA, the CDR3 is TGTGCCAGCAGTACCGACAGGGGGCTCTTAAGTGAGCAGTTCTTC.

The genes are TRBV9 and TRBJ2-5; TRBD1 agrees at 8 bases. Germline loops: CDR1 SGDLS, CDR2 YYNGEE. With V trimmed by 0 bases and J by 5 bases, 9 bases remained unmatched. This CDR3 has 16 residues. The CDR3 spells CASSVGYRGAGETQYF. The CDR3 DNA reads TGTGCCAGCAGCGTAGGGTACAGGGGGGCCGGGGAGACCCAGTACTTC.

CDR3 residues: CSASGGRPQHF. The CDR3 region has the DNA TGCAGTGCTAGTGGGGGTCGGCCCCAGCATTTT. The genes are TRBV20-1 and TRBJ1-5; D is possibly TRBD1 (5 bases). Trimming left V 3 bases short and J 9 bases short, with 9 bases between. This CDR3 has 11 amino acids. CDR1 is DFQATT, CDR2 SNEGSKA, per germline (reference sequence).

This chain links TRBV6-5 with TRBJ2-7, with TRBD1 matching over 8 bases. The V and J ends lost 5 bases and 9 bases, in that order; junction bases with no gene match: 9. The V gene's germline CDR1 is MNHEY and CDR2 SVGAGI. CDR3 length: 13 amino acids. The CDR3 region is CASSHAPGQGQYF. The CDR3 coding sequence is TGTGCCAGCAGTCACGCTCCCGGACAGGGGCAGTACTTC.

This chain joins TRBV28 and TRBJ1-4; TRBD1 matches 7 bases. Trimming cost V 1 base and J 8 bases; bases outside gene matches: 7. The CDR3 covers 15 residues. The V gene's germline CDR1 is MDHEN and CDR2 SYDVKM. In nucleotides, the CDR3 is TGTGCCAGCAGTTTATTAAAGGGGGCGAGGGAAAAACTGTTTTTT. Protein sequence: CASSLLKGAREKLFF. Filled out from reference TRBV28 and TRBJ1-4, the complete variable domain reads DVKVTQSSRYLVKRTGEKVFLECVQDMDHENMFWYRQDPGLGLRLIYFSYDVKMKEKGDIPEGYSVSREKKERFSLILESASTNQTSMYLCASSLLKGAREKLFFGSGTQLSVL.

The chain is built from TRBV5-6 and TRBJ2-5; D gene unclear. V lost 4 bases and J 5 bases, leaving 12 bases between the germline ends. The length of the CDR3 is 13 residues. Germline V gene lookup returns CDR1 SGHDT and CDR2 YYEEEE. The CDR3 is CASSKRSGETQYF. In DNA form, the CDR3 reads TGTGCCAGCAGCAAGCGCTCGGGCGAGACCCAGTACTTC.

The V gene is TRBV19, the J gene TRBJ2-1; no clear D. V lost 3 bases and J 3 bases, leaving 9 bases between the germline ends. Per the germline V gene, CDR1 is LNHDA and CDR2 is SQIVND (reference sequence). The CDR3 consists of 14 residues. CDR3 loop: CASSIQLLYNEQFF. The CDR3 DNA reads as TGTGCCAGTAGTATCCAGCTGCTCTACAATGAGCAGTTCTTC.

V usage is TRBV5-1 and J usage is TRBJ1-2; D is unclear. The CDR3 sequence is 14 residues long. The germline V gene encodes CDR1 SGHRS and CDR2 YFSETQ. Deletions cut 0 bases from V and 7 bases from J, with 13 bases between. The CDR3 loop is CASSLGQVEGGYTF. The CDR3 nucleotides read TGCGCCAGCAGCTTGGGCCAGGTAGAGGGTGGCTACACCTTC.

The V call is TRBV2, the J call TRBJ2-7, with a tentative D call TRBD2 (6 bases). Germline CDR1 reads SNHLY; CDR2 reads FYNNEI. The V gene lost 5 bases and the J gene lost 3 bases, with 11 bases spanning the gap. The CDR3 consists of 13 residues. Here the CDR3 DNA reads TGTGCCAGCAGTACCTCGGAGGGCTACGAGCAGTACTTC. Translation: CASSTSEGYEQYF.

The gene calls are TRBV6-5 and TRBJ1-2; D is uncertain. With 8 bases removed from V and 6 bases from J, the gap between germline ends came to 13 bases. CDR1 MNHEY and CDR2 SVGAGI come from the germline V gene. CDR3 size: 12 residues. This chain's CDR3 is CASGSALDGYTF. The CDR3 DNA reads TGTGCCAGCGGGTCCGCCTTAGATGGCTACACCTTC.

The V call is TRBV19, the J call TRBJ1-5; D gene unclear. There are 14 residues in the CDR3. Germline V gives CDR1 LNHDA, CDR2 SQIVND (reference sequence). The V end lost 5 bases, the J end lost 0 bases, and 8 bases lay between the germline ends. The chain's CDR3 is CASSDTDSNQPQHF. The CDR3, as DNA: TGTGCCAGTAGTGACACAGATAGCAATCAGCCCCAGCATTTT. The complete variable domain, with remaining parts taken from reference TRBV19 and TRBJ1-5, reads DGGITQSPKYLFRKEGQNVTLSCEQNLNHDAMYWYRQDPGQGLRLIYYSQIVNDFQKGDIAEGYSVSREKKESFPLTVTSAQKNPTAFYLCASSDTDSNQPQHFGDGTRLSIL.

This clone appeared a few times. V is TRBV2 and J is TRBJ2-3, with TRBD1 identical over 7 bases. CDR1 is SNHLY and CDR2 is FYNNEI in the germline V gene. V dropped 6 bases and J dropped 0; count of bases not matched to a gene: 3. The CDR3 extends over 14 amino acids. CDR3 in amino acids: CASRDRKSTDTQYF. CDR3 bases: TGTGCCAGCAGGGACAGGAAAAGCACAGATACGCAGTATTTT.

This clone was seen just once. The V gene is TRBV18, the J gene TRBJ2-7; TRBD2 might be the D (6 bases). Germline CDR1 reads KGHSH; CDR2 reads LQKENI. Trimming removed 3 bases at V and 3 bases at J, with 12 bases between. This CDR3 region has 14 residues. CDR3 nucleotide sequence: TGTGCCAGCTCACCTGGGGGACTTCTCTACGAGCAGTACTTC. It codes for CASSPGGLLYEQYF.

V usage is TRBV13 and J usage is TRBJ1-3; no clear D. V gave up 3 bases and J gave up 8 bases, with 14 bases separating them. The CDR3 contains 14 residues. CDR1 PRHDT and CDR2 FYEKMQ come from the germline V gene (reference sequence). CDR3 sequence reads: CASSFSTLRDTIYF. The CDR3 DNA reads as TGTGCCAGCAGCTTTTCGACCCTAAGGGACACCATATATTTT. Based on the CDR3 plus reference TRBV13 and TRBJ1-3, the full variable domain is AAGVIQSPRHLIKEKRETATLKCYPIPRHDTVYWYQQGPGQDPQFLISFYEKMQSDKGSIPDRFSAQQFSDYHSELNMSSLELGDSALYFCASSFSTLRDTIYFGEGSWLTVV.

The gene calls are TRBV5-8 and TRBJ2-2; possible D gene TRBD2, 6 bases. Germline V gene data show CDR1 as SGHTS and CDR2 as YDEGEE. Trimming stripped 2 bases from V and 1 base from J, with 12 bases between. This CDR3 comprises 16 residues. CDR3: CASSFGVAVNTGELFF. CDR3 nucleotides: TGTGCCAGCAGCTTCGGAGTAGCGGTGAACACCGGGGAGCTGTTTTTT.

The rearrangement links TRBV27 to TRBJ2-1; weak D call: TRBD2 (6 bases). Trimming removed 6 bases at V and 6 bases at J, with 15 bases between. The CDR3 has 14 amino acids. The germline CDR1 and CDR2 sequences are MNHEY and SMNVEV (reference sequence). CDR3 sequence reads: CASSSSAPLNEQFF. CDR3 coding DNA: TGTGCCAGCAGCTCTAGCGCCCCCCTCAATGAGCAGTTCTTC.

The gene calls are TRBV15 and TRBJ1-1; 7 bases are a match to TRBD1. Germline values: CDR1 LNHNV, CDR2 YYDKDF (reference sequence). The CDR3 spans 15 residues. The V segment lost 2 bases and the J segment 5 bases; nucleotides outside the gene matches: 8. The CDR3 nucleotides are TGTGCCACCAGCAGACCGAGACAGGGTGGGACTGAAGCTTTCTTT. This gives the protein CATSRPRQGGTEAFF.

The chain employs TRBV5-1 and TRBJ1-2; unclear D gene. CDR3 length equals 13 residues. CDR1 is SGHRS and CDR2 is YFSETQ in the germline V gene. V lost 8 bases and J lost 2, with 13 bases in between. The CDR3 DNA is TGCGCCAGTTCAACGGACCAAAACTATGGCTACACCTTC. Translating it yields CASSTDQNYGYTF.

The rearrangement joins TRBV6-5 to TRBJ1-2, with TRBD1 matching 7 bases. Germline V gene sequence: CDR1 MNHEY, CDR2 SVGAGI. There are 15 residues in the CDR3. V gave up 6 bases and J gave up 4 bases; unmatched junction bases: 11. The CDR3 protein is CASSPGGGGGYGYTF. Here the CDR3 DNA reads TGTGCCAGCAGCCCGGGTGGAGGGGGCGGCTATGGCTACACCTTC.

The chain uses TRBV30 and TRBJ1-2; no clear D. The CDR3 runs 12 residues. Germline assignment: CDR1 GTSNPN and CDR2 SVGIG (reference sequence). V was trimmed by 2 bases and J by 2 bases, leaving 6 bases between them. CDR3 protein: CAWSFSNYGYTF. The CDR3 bases are TGTGCCTGGAGTTTTTCAAACTATGGCTACACCTTC.

The genes are TRBV5-6 and TRBJ2-3; D may be TRBD2 (6 bases). This CDR3 is built from 17 residues. V was shortened by 4 bases and J by 0 bases, with 18 bases between the two germline ends. Germline V gene sequence: CDR1 SGHDT, CDR2 YYEEEE. The CDR3 loop is CASSPGWGDPSTDTQYF. CDR3 DNA: TGTGCCAGCAGCCCAGGGTGGGGGGATCCCAGCACAGATACGCAGTATTTT.

V is TRBV28 and J is TRBJ1-2; no clear D. The CDR3 is 12 amino acids. Trimming took 3 bases from V and 8 from J, leaving 10 bases between them. Germline CDR1 MDHEN, CDR2 SYDVKM. The CDR3 region has the DNA TGTGCCAGCAGTTTTGGAGGGCGGGGCTACACCTTC. Translated, it gives CASSFGGRGYTF.